Below are 20 T cell receptor beta chains sequenced from a single sample in a study of T cells in localized non-small cell lung cancer. The method was immunoSEQ multiplex PCR; TCRdb's version includes in-frame clones alone and lacks a portion of them. The top ten clones hold under 20% of a sample with under 1,500 clones, 20% to 25% of them seen once. Here the sequenced sample was normal lung tissue next to the tumor, taken before any cancer treatment. The receptors come from a male donor aged 60 or over with stage III squamous cell lung carcinoma.

The rearrangement uses TRBV11-3 and TRBJ2-2; TRBD1 matches at 8 bases. The length of the CDR3 is 17 residues. With V trimmed by 2 bases and J by 6 bases, 11 bases remained unmatched. Looked up from germline, CDR1 is SGHNT and CDR2 is YENEEA. The CDR3 DNA is TGTGCCAGCAGCTTACGACCGGGACAGGCGGTCCCCGGGGAGCTGTTTTTT. Encoded protein: CASSLRPGQAVPGELFF.

V usage is TRBV9 and J usage is TRBJ1-2, with D hard to call. The CDR3 length is 12 residues. Germline CDR1 and CDR2: SGDLS and YYNGEE. Trimming cost V 5 bases and J 4 bases, with 9 bases left between them. CDR3 sequence reads: CASSPNSYGYTF. In DNA, the CDR3 is TGTGCCAGCAGTCCTAACAGCTATGGCTACACCTTC.

V is TRBV5-1 and J is TRBJ1-1; D remains unclear. V was trimmed by 0 bases and J by 1 base, leaving 7 bases between them. This CDR3 comprises 14 residues. From germline, CDR1 is SGHRS and CDR2 YFSETQ. The CDR3 reads CASSLGSGNTEAFF. The CDR3, as DNA: TGCGCCAGCAGCTTGGGTTCGGGGAACACTGAAGCTTTCTTT.

By share of the sample, this clone is medium-sized. The chain uses TRBV6-8 and TRBJ1-2; perhaps TRBD1 as D (6 bases). V was clipped by 8 bases and J by 4 bases, with 14 bases between them. Per the germline V gene, CDR1 is MNHGY and CDR2 is SAAAGT. The CDR3 spans 13 residues. Here the CDR3 DNA reads TGTGCCAGCCGGGGGGGCACCTTCTATGGCTACACCTTC. This encodes CASRGGTFYGYTF.

This clone qualifies as medium-sized. V is TRBV11-3 and J is TRBJ2-2; D possibly corresponds to TRBD1 (5 bases). The CDR3 sequence is 14 residues long. The V gene's germline CDR1 is SGHNT and CDR2 YENEEA. V gave up 6 bases and J gave up 3 bases, with 11 bases separating them. The DNA for the CDR3 is TGTGCCAGCAGTTGGGGCCCCTACACCGGGGAGCTGTTTTTT. This gives the protein CASSWGPYTGELFF.

Only a few counts were recorded for this clone. The V and J genes are TRBV6-8 and TRBJ1-5; D gene uncertain. The CDR3 totals 13 residues. CDR1 and CDR2 from the germline V gene are MNHGY and SAAAGT. The V and J ends lost 0 bases and 7 bases respectively, with 7 bases between them. CDR3 bases: TGTGCCAGCAGTTACTCGAAGAGCCAGCCCCAGCATTTT. Translated, it gives CASSYSKSQPQHF.

In its sample, this clone is large (0.1 to 1%). The V call is TRBV11-3, the J call TRBJ2-3; D is ambiguous. Germline-derived CDR1 and CDR2 are SGHNT and YENEEA. Deletions cut 2 bases from V and 3 bases from J, with 9 bases between. The CDR3 totals 14 residues. The CDR3 region has the DNA TGTGCCAGCAGCTTATACCAGGCTACAGATACGCAGTATTTT. Its translation is CASSLYQATDTQYF.

This clone was counted a few times. The chain is built from TRBV10-3 and TRBJ2-3, with D uncertain. CDR1 is ENHRY, CDR2 SYGVKD, per germline. V was clipped by 0 bases and J by 0 bases, with 7 bases between them. The length of the CDR3 is 15 residues. Written as DNA, the CDR3 is TGTGCCATCAGTGAGTCGGCGGTGAGCACAGATACGCAGTATTTT. Protein: CAISESAVSTDTQYF.

This clone has just a few counts. The V and J genes are TRBV19 and TRBJ1-4; 7 nucleotides line up with TRBD1. The CDR3 contains 16 residues. V lost 3 bases to trimming and J lost 3 bases; unmatched junction nucleotides: 7. Germline V gives CDR1 LNHDA, CDR2 SQIVND (reference sequence). The CDR3 region has the DNA TGTGCCAGTAGTATTCGACAGGGCTTGGCTAATGAAAAACTGTTTTTT. It is translated as CASSIRQGLANEKLFF.

CDR3 region: CASSDEAGGDQPQHF. The CDR3, as DNA: TGTGCCAGCAGTGATGAGGCAGGGGGAGATCAGCCCCAGCATTTT. This chain joins TRBV9 and TRBJ1-5, with 7 bases matching TRBD1. After removal of 5 bases from V and 5 bases from J, the junction contained 10 bases not matched to a gene. The CDR3 sequence is 15 residues long. The germline V gene has CDR1 SGDLS and CDR2 YYNGEE.

By its share, this clone is medium-sized (0.01 to 0.1%). The V gene is TRBV7-2, the J gene TRBJ1-1; tentative D call: TRBD1 (5 bases). The CDR3 has 13 residues. The V end was cut by 3 bases, the J end by 5 bases, with 10 bases between. Per the germline V gene, CDR1 is SGHTA and CDR2 is FQGNSA. For the CDR3, the DNA is TGTGCCAGCAGCTTTCAGGGAAATACTGAAGCTTTCTTT. Translation: CASSFQGNTEAFF.

This chain links TRBV30 with TRBJ2-3; no clear D. CDR1 and CDR2 (germline): GTSNPN, SVGIG (reference sequence). The CDR3 totals 11 residues. V lost 0 bases to trimming and J lost 5 bases, with 3 bases between them. CDR3 sequence: CAWSVIDTQYF. The CDR3 nucleotides read TGTGCCTGGAGTGTAATAGATACGCAGTATTTT.

This clone has only one observation. V and J are TRBV15 and TRBJ2-5, with D unclear. The CDR3 length is 15 residues. The ends were cut back, 0 bases at V and 2 bases at J, with 10 bases in the middle. In germline, CDR1 is LNHNV, CDR2 YYDKDF (reference sequence). The CDR3 region is CATSRDRASQETQYF. The CDR3 nucleotides are TGTGCCACCAGCAGAGATCGGGCAAGTCAAGAGACCCAGTACTTC.

This chain connects TRBV14 to TRBJ1-1; D not certain. V shed 4 bases and J shed 9 bases, with 15 bases lying between them. There are 13 residues in the CDR3. CDR1 is SGHDN and CDR2 is FVKESK in the germline V gene. CDR3 DNA sequence: TGTGCCAGCAGCCCTCGATTGGAGGCCCAAGCTTTCTTT. This codes for CASSPRLEAQAFF.

This clone was found a few times. The chain uses TRBV9 and TRBJ1-1, with no clear D. With 1 base removed from V and 0 bases from J, the gap between germline ends came to 7 bases. Germline lookup yields CDR1 SGDLS and CDR2 YYNGEE. The CDR3 consists of 14 residues. The CDR3, as DNA: TGTGCCAGCAGCGTATCGGTGATGAACACTGAAGCTTTCTTT. This codes for CASSVSVMNTEAFF.

This clone was seen more than once but under ten times. The chain has TRBV9 and TRBJ1-4; no reliable D call. Germline V gives CDR1 SGDLS, CDR2 YYNGEE. The CDR3 consists of 14 residues. V was cut by 5 bases and J by 7 bases, with 15 bases left in between. The CDR3 DNA follows: TGTGCCAGCAGTGAAAATACGCTAGGTGAAAAACTGTTTTTT. Residues: CASSENTLGEKLFF.

By its share, this clone is large (0.1 to 1%). The rearrangement links TRBV11-3 to TRBJ2-3; 10 positions match TRBD2. The length of the CDR3 is 15 residues. The J segment lost 2 bases and the V segment lost 6 bases, leaving 5 bases of the junction unmatched. Germline-derived CDR1 and CDR2 are SGHNT and YENEEA. This chain's CDR3 is CASRIAGGYTDTQYF. In nucleotides, the CDR3 is TGTGCCAGCAGGATAGCGGGAGGATACACAGATACGCAGTATTTT.

A few counts support this clone. The J gene is TRBJ2-7, the V gene TRBV9; D remains ambiguous. The CDR3 consists of 12 residues. The V end lost 5 bases, the J end lost 5 bases, and 11 bases lay between the germline ends. Germline assignment: CDR1 SGDLS and CDR2 YYNGEE. This CDR3 is CASSIMVDEQYF. Here the CDR3 DNA reads TGTGCCAGCAGTATTATGGTCGACGAGCAGTACTTC.

This chain connects TRBV18 to TRBJ2-1; 7 bases are a match to TRBD1. Per the germline V gene, CDR1 is KGHSH and CDR2 is LQKENI. The V segment lost 4 bases and the J segment 0 bases; nucleotides outside the gene matches: 0. The CDR3 runs to 14 residues. The CDR3 bases are TGTGCCAGCTCACACAGGGGCTCCTACAATGAGCAGTTCTTC. Protein product: CASSHRGSYNEQFF.

The V call is TRBV6-8, the J call TRBJ1-1; D is possibly TRBD1 (5 bases). The V end lost 0 bases, the J end lost 0 bases, and 14 bases lay between the germline ends. Looked up from germline, CDR1 is MNHGY and CDR2 is SAAAGT. The CDR3 runs to 17 residues. For the CDR3, the DNA is TGTGCCAGCAGTTACTCGATGATCGGGGGGGTGAACACTGAAGCTTTCTTT. Translating it yields CASSYSMIGGVNTEAFF.